A selection of T cell receptor beta chains follows, all from one sample in a study of cytomegalovirus exposure and HLA in healthy donors. The data were produced by immunoSEQ multiplex PCR, yet TCRdb's version contains in-frame clones alone and is incomplete. This table has approximately 110,000 clones, 65% to 85% appearing once. The sequencing sample was made of PBMCs. The receptor set was obtained from a woman aged 25 to 39 in good health and CMV-seropositive. The CDR3 runs from the conserved cysteine through the conserved F or W. Fields, in order: V gene, J gene, D gene, clone size, CDR3 protein, CDR3 DNA. The D gene is left open where the match is weak. Clone size, where shown, is once, few, many, or a class for clones that have expanded.

TRBV27	TRBJ2-1	NA	NA	CASSLLENGREGEQFF	TGTGCCAGCAGTTTATTAGAGAACGGGAGAGAGGGTGAGCAGTTCTTC
TRBV18	TRBJ1-1	NA	few	CASLQGPNTEAFF	TGTGCCAGCTTACAGGGACCGAACACTGAAGCTTTCTTT
TRBV30	TRBJ1-3	NA	NA	CAWSRWDWTDYSGNTIYF	TGTGCCTGGAGCCGCTGGGATTGGACGGACTATTCTGGAAACACCATATATTTT
TRBV25-1	TRBJ2-7	NA	few	CASSHTRHFEQYF	TGTGCCAGCAGCCATACCAGACACTTCGAGCAGTACTTC
TRBV19	TRBJ2-7	TRBD2	NA	CASSGLAGVYEQYF	TGTGCCAGTAGTGGACTAGCGGGGGTCTACGAGCAGTACTTC
TRBV14	TRBJ1-1	TRBD1	NA	CASSQDQGDRVAFF	TGTGCCAGCAGCCAAGATCAAGGGGACAGGGTGGCTTTCTTT
TRBV12-5	TRBJ2-5	TRBD1	NA	CASGLATGGADWGETQYF	TGTGCTAGTGGTTTGGCTACAGGGGGCGCTGATTGGGGAGAGACCCAGTACTTC
TRBV5-1	TRBJ2-7	TRBD2	NA	CASSLAGNSGSYEQYF	TGCGCCAGCAGCTTAGCGGGAAACTCTGGATCCTACGAGCAGTACTTC
TRBV6-1	TRBJ1-5	NA	NA	CASSEQGGSNQPQHF	TGTGCCAGCAGTGAGCAGGGTGGTAGCAATCAGCCCCAGCATTTT
TRBV2	TRBJ1-1	TRBD1	NA	CASSTDRGAEAFF	TGTGCCAGCAGTACAGACAGGGGTGCTGAAGCTTTCTTT
TRBV18	TRBJ2-5	NA	NA	CASSPTSGETQYF	TGTGCCAGCTCACCGACAAGCGGGGAGACCCAGTACTTC
TRBV7-9	TRBJ2-7	TRBD1	NA	CASSPPSGTGHSYEQYF	TGTGCCAGCAGCCCACCGTCGGGGACAGGTCACTCCTACGAGCAGTACTTC
TRBV7-9	TRBJ2-1	NA	NA	CASSPQGGTNEQFF	TGTGCCAGCAGCCCACAGGGAGGGACCAATGAGCAGTTCTTC
TRBV4-1	TRBJ2-7	TRBD1	few	CASSQGQGDYTYEQYF	TGCGCCAGCAGCCAAGGACAGGGGGACTACACCTACGAGCAGTACTTC
TRBV10-3	TRBJ2-7	NA	NA	CAIKGGAYEQYF	TGTGCCATCAAAGGGGGAGCCTACGAGCAGTACTTC
TRBV5-1	TRBJ2-2	NA	NA	CASSLAWTTTGELFF	TGCGCCAGCAGCTTGGCCTGGACAACCACCGGGGAGCTGTTTTTT
TRBV15	TRBJ2-5	NA	NA	CATSRDSTGTQYF	TGTGCCACCAGCAGAGACTCCACCGGGACCCAGTACTTC
TRBV6-5	TRBJ2-7	TRBD2	NA	CASSRLATSSYEQYF	TGTGCCAGCAGCAGACTAGCGACAAGCTCCTACGAGCAGTACTTC
TRBV2	TRBJ2-7	NA	NA	CASSEKLGGDEQYF	TGTGCCAGCAGTGAAAAATTGGGGGGAGACGAGCAGTACTTC
TRBV28	TRBJ2-3	TRBD2	NA	CASSPLGGGSGDTQYF	TGTGCCAGCAGCCCATTGGGTGGCGGGAGTGGGGATACGCAGTATTTT
TRBV25-1	TRBJ1-1	NA	NA	CASRGGAEAFF	TGTGCCAGCAGGGGGGGGGCTGAAGCTTTCTTT
TRBV5-1	TRBJ1-5	NA	few	CASSPRSCLAGNQPQHF	TGCGCCAGCAGCCCGAGGAGCTGCCTAGCTGGCAATCAGCCCCAGCATTTT
TRBV6-1	TRBJ1-6	NA	NA	CASRRLSNSPLHF	TGTGCCAGCAGAAGACTGAGCAATTCACCCCTCCACTTT
TRBV30	TRBJ2-2	NA	few	CAWRRALNTGELFF	TGTGCCTGGAGGAGAGCATTAAACACCGGGGAGCTGTTTTTT
TRBV5-1	TRBJ2-5	NA	NA	CASSLEGGRFQETQYF	TGCGCCAGCAGCTTGGAGGGGGGGAGGTTCCAAGAGACCCAGTACTTC
TRBV4-1	TRBJ1-2	NA	NA	CASSQIHRDPYGYTF	TGCGCCAGCAGCCAAATACACAGGGACCCTTATGGCTACACCTTC
TRBV27	TRBJ1-6	NA	NA	CASTPGRLSDNSPLHF	TGTGCCAGCACCCCGGGAAGACTTAGTGACAATTCACCCCTCCACTTT
TRBV5-4	TRBJ1-1	NA	NA	CASSLEGTEAFF	TGTGCCAGCAGCTTGGAGGGGACTGAAGCTTTCTTT
TRBV5-6	TRBJ1-5	NA	NA	CASSLLGSGGQPQHF	TGTGCCAGCAGCTTGCTCGGGTCGGGGGGTCAGCCCCAGCATTTT
TRBV2	TRBJ1-1	NA	NA	CASRSRGNTEAFF	TGTGCCAGCCGGTCCAGGGGTAACACTGAAGCTTTCTTT
TRBV30	TRBJ2-3	TRBD2	NA	CAWSLTSGDTQYF	TGTGCCTGGAGTTTGACTAGCGGCGATACGCAGTATTTT
TRBV7-9	TRBJ2-7	TRBD2	NA	CASSSAGQLAYEQYF	TGTGCCAGCAGCTCCGCAGGGCAACTAGCGTACGAGCAGTACTTC
TRBV19	TRBJ2-7	TRBD2	NA	CASSTLAGGSYEQYF	TGTGCCAGTAGTACCTTAGCGGGGGGGAGCTACGAGCAGTACTTC
TRBV29-1	TRBJ2-7	TRBD2	NA	CSAGGSRSTLYEQYF	TGCAGCGCCGGGGGGTCCCGGAGCACCCTCTACGAGCAGTACTTC
TRBV6-1	TRBJ1-1	NA	NA	CASSESGGNTEAFF	TGTGCCAGCAGTGAATCGGGGGGGAACACTGAAGCTTTCTTT
TRBV2	TRBJ1-5	TRBD1	NA	CASTMTGGQPQHF	TGTGCCAGCACTATGACAGGGGGACAGCCCCAGCATTTT
TRBV10-3	TRBJ2-3	NA	NA	CASTRDISTDTQYF	TGTGCCTCCACCCGGGACATCAGCACAGATACGCAGTATTTT
TRBV7-9	TRBJ2-2	NA	few	CSSSLNTGELFF	TGTTCCAGCAGCCTTAACACCGGGGAGCTGTTTTTT
TRBV9	TRBJ2-3	TRBD2	few	CASSVGASGGALLGTQYF	TGTGCCAGCAGCGTAGGAGCCAGCGGGGGGGCCCTTCTAGGTACGCAGTATTTT
TRBV7-9	TRBJ2-1	TRBD1	few	CASSGDRDEQFF	TGTGCCAGCAGCGGGGACAGGGATGAGCAGTTCTTC
TRBV19	TRBJ2-1	TRBD2	NA	CASTLGGRAIDEQFF	TGTGCCAGTACGCTAGGCGGGAGGGCCATCGATGAGCAGTTCTTC
TRBV19	TRBJ1-1	NA	NA	CASSPRDNLWAEAFF	TGTGCCAGTAGCCCGAGAGACAATCTATGGGCTGAAGCTTTCTTT
TRBV5-1	TRBJ1-2	TRBD1	NA	CASSLQGDVNGYTF	TGCGCCAGCAGCTTACAGGGGGATGTCAATGGCTACACCTTC
TRBV10-3	TRBJ1-2	NA	NA	CAISEEGRGAYGYTF	TGTGCCATCAGTGAGGAGGGCAGGGGTGCCTATGGCTACACCTTC
TRBV6-1	TRBJ2-5	NA	NA	CASSEAQLQAIQETQYF	TGTGCCAGCAGTGAAGCGCAGTTACAGGCTATACAAGAGACCCAGTACTTC
TRBV14	TRBJ2-7	NA	few	CASSQSRGAYEQYF	TGTGCCAGCAGCCAATCCAGGGGGGCCTACGAGCAGTACTTC
TRBV4-2	TRBJ2-7	TRBD2	NA	CASSQDSGRMYEQYF	TGTGCCAGCAGCCAAGATAGCGGGAGAATGTACGAGCAGTACTTC
TRBV5-1	TRBJ1-5	NA	NA	CASREMRRQTRYSNQPQHF	TGCGCCAGCAGAGAAATGAGGAGGCAGACAAGATATAGCAATCAGCCCCAGCATTTT
TRBV5-1	TRBJ1-5	NA	NA	CASSLFGDDGNQPQHF	TGCGCCAGCAGCTTGTTCGGGGATGACGGCAATCAGCCCCAGCATTTT
TRBV6-5	TRBJ2-1	TRBD2	NA	CASSYSSVAGGNEQFF	TGTGCCAGCAGTTACTCCTCCGTGGCGGGGGGCAATGAGCAGTTCTTC
TRBV11-3	TRBJ2-7	NA	NA	CASSSRLETYEQYF	TGTGCCAGCAGCTCTCGACTAGAAACCTACGAGCAGTACTTC
TRBV7-6	TRBJ2-1	TRBD2	NA	CASSHDRYSGRANNEQFF	TGTGCCAGCAGCCATGACCGCTATAGCGGGAGGGCCAACAATGAGCAGTTCTTC
TRBV30	TRBJ2-7	NA	once	CAWSVLGRTVYEQYF	TGTGCCTGGAGTGTACTGGGGAGGACTGTGTACGAGCAGTACTTC